This T cell receptor (beta chain) was observed in a study of T-cell memory formation after mild COVID-19. This CDR3 contains 13 residues. The ends lost 8 bases at V and 7 bases at J; junction bases unmatched: 5. MiXCR, applied by TCRdb to the 5' RACE reads, yields one record per CDR3 protein. The table has some 350,000 distinct CDR3 sequences, 10% to 15% seen once. Sequencing input: PBMCs or a T cell subset sorted from them (not recorded which). The receptor was derived from a man between 18 and 35 years old who had mild COVID-19 (a few samples of this study predate the infection). Cell type and time point are not known. The J gene is TRBJ1-6, the V gene TRBV12-3 or TRBV12-4, with 7 bases lining up with TRBD1. The CDR3 DNA reads as TGTGCCAGCTGCGTGACAGGGAATTCACCCCTCCACTTT. Amino acids: CASCVTGNSPLHF.